A single sample gave rise to the 20 T cell receptor beta chains below, sequenced in a study of cytomegalovirus exposure and HLA in healthy donors. The PCR had 60 Vbeta and 13 Jbeta primers. Data came from immunoSEQ multiplex PCR; TCRdb stores just in-frame clones and leaves some out. This table has 150,000 or so clones, around three quarters appearing once. Sequencing was performed on PBMCs. The source is a male donor in good health and CMV-seronegative.

V is TRBV19 and J is TRBJ2-1; 9 nucleotides match TRBD2. The CDR3 sequence is 18 residues long. V lost 11 bases and J lost 0; bases outside the gene matches: 17. Germline loops: CDR1 LNHDA, CDR2 SQIVND (reference sequence). CDR3 sequence reads: CASSPPASGKLSYNEQFF. The CDR3 region has the DNA TGTGCCTCATCCCCCCCGGCTAGCGGGAAACTCTCCTACAATGAGCAGTTCTTC.

This clone was found once. The chain is built from TRBV27 and TRBJ2-2; no definite D call. Trimming took 3 bases from V and 0 from J, leaving 5 bases between them. This CDR3 is 14 amino acids long. Germline-derived CDR1 and CDR2 are MNHEY and SMNVEV (reference sequence). CDR3 in DNA: TGTGCCAGCAGTTTCGAGGCGAACACCGGGGAGCTGTTTTTT. Translating gives CASSFEANTGELFF.

The chain recombines TRBV7-9 with TRBJ1-5; 8 positions match TRBD1. The V gene's germline CDR1 is SEHNR and CDR2 FQNEAQ (reference sequence). With V trimmed by 1 base and J by 3 bases, 11 bases remained unmatched. The CDR3 totals 18 residues. The chain's CDR3 is CASSLGSGPDRDNQPQHF. In nucleotides, the CDR3 is TGTGCCAGCAGCTTAGGTTCGGGCCCGGACAGGGACAATCAGCCCCAGCATTTT.

J is TRBJ2-1 and V is TRBV10-3, with D hard to call. V shed 4 bases and J shed 2 bases, with 6 bases lying between them. CDR1 ENHRY and CDR2 SYGVKD come from the germline V gene. The CDR3 sequence is 13 residues long. The CDR3 DNA is TGTGCCATCAGTGGGGCCCCCTACAATGAGCAGTTCTTC. It translates to CAISGAPYNEQFF.

The genes are TRBV27 and TRBJ2-3, with no clear D. V shed 8 bases and J shed 9 bases, with 9 bases lying between them. Per the germline V gene, CDR1 is MNHEY and CDR2 is SMNVEV (reference sequence). The CDR3 runs 10 residues. CDR3 protein: CASPSRTQYF. The CDR3 bases are TGTGCCAGCCCGAGCCGCACGCAGTATTTT.

The rearrangement links TRBV2 to TRBJ2-3; D ambiguous. The CDR3 consists of 14 residues. Germline CDR1 and CDR2: SNHLY and FYNNEI. V dropped 7 bases and J dropped 4 bases, with 15 bases sitting between them. CDR3 amino acids: CASTISLRADTQYF. CDR3 DNA: TGTGCCAGCACTATCTCCCTTCGGGCAGATACGCAGTATTTT.

This chain links TRBV5-5 with TRBJ2-7; 8 bases are shared with TRBD1. V dropped 0 bases and J dropped 3; count of bases not matched to a gene: 5. CDR1 is SGHKS, CDR2 YYEKEE, per germline (reference sequence). The CDR3 runs to 15 residues. This CDR3 is CASSLEGQAFYEQYF. The CDR3 nucleotides read TGTGCCAGCAGCTTGGAGGGACAGGCCTTCTACGAGCAGTACTTC.

The chain recombines TRBV2 with TRBJ2-3; TRBD2 matches at 8 bases. This CDR3 has 14 amino acids. CDR1 is SNHLY and CDR2 is FYNNEI in the germline V gene. V lost 8 bases to trimming and J lost 1 base; unmatched junction nucleotides: 5. The CDR3 reads CASRLAGRTDTQYF. CDR3 nucleotide sequence: TGTGCCAGCCGCCTAGCGGGCCGCACAGATACGCAGTATTTT.

The chain carries TRBV28 and TRBJ1-5; no definite D call. In germline, CDR1 is MDHEN, CDR2 SYDVKM. The V end was cut by 2 bases, the J end by 3 bases, with 14 bases between. The CDR3 is 16 amino acids. CDR3 protein: CASSLPLGGLNQPQHF. As DNA, the CDR3 is TGTGCCAGCAGTTTACCCCTGGGAGGCCTCAATCAGCCCCAGCATTTT.

J is TRBJ2-7 and V is TRBV4-1, with a weak D call TRBD1 (6 bases). Between the trimmed V and J ends, which lost 1 base and 5 bases, there was a span of 18 bases. Per the germline V gene, CDR1 is MGHRA and CDR2 is YSYEKL. The CDR3 length is 16 residues. For the CDR3, the DNA is TGCGCCAGCAGCCAAGTTCCCGGGACATTGGGCGACGAGCAGTACTTC. Its translation is CASSQVPGTLGDEQYF.

The rearrangement joins TRBV7-8 to TRBJ2-3, with TRBD2 matching over 10 bases. The trim removed 0 bases at V and 2 bases at J, leaving 17 bases unmatched. This CDR3 contains 21 residues. Germline loops: CDR1 SGHVS, CDR2 FQNEAQ. The CDR3 is CASSLATTSGLTSRDTDTQYF. The CDR3 DNA reads as TGTGCCAGCAGCTTAGCCACGACTAGCGGGTTAACTAGTCGGGACACAGATACGCAGTATTTT.

The chain has TRBV7-9 and TRBJ2-7, with TRBD1 matching 10 bases. CDR3 length: 15 amino acids. Germline trimming cut 6 bases from V and 2 bases from J; bases unmatched to any gene: 7. Per germline, CDR1 SEHNR and CDR2 FQNEAQ (reference sequence). CDR3 sequence reads: CASSLGQGLAYEQYF. The CDR3 DNA is TGTGCCAGCAGTTTGGGACAGGGGCTGGCCTACGAGCAGTACTTC.

The table lists this clone with a few counts. The V and J genes are TRBV7-3 and TRBJ2-5, with 7 bases aligning to TRBD2. Germline CDR1 SGHTA, CDR2 FQGTGA. This CDR3 spans 15 amino acids. With V trimmed by 5 bases and J by 5 bases, 11 bases remained unmatched. The CDR3 nucleotides are TGTGCCAGCAGCAGAACCGGGACTATCGGGGAGACCCAGTACTTC. Its protein is CASSRTGTIGETQYF.

The CDR3 reads CASSLATKAGGYTDTQYF. The CDR3 nucleotides are TGCGCCAGCAGCTTGGCGACAAAAGCGGGAGGGTACACAGATACGCAGTATTTT. This sequence joins TRBV5-1 and TRBJ2-3, with TRBD2 matching 10 bases. Germline V lookup: CDR1 SGHRS, CDR2 YFSETQ. The CDR3 runs to 18 residues. The V and J ends lost 0 bases and 2 bases, in that order; junction bases with no gene match: 9.

This chain uses TRBV28 with TRBJ1-1; 8 positions agree with TRBD1. The CDR3 extends over 15 amino acids. V gave up 4 bases and J gave up 1 base; unmatched junction bases: 5. Germline loops: CDR1 MDHEN, CDR2 SYDVKM. CDR3 amino acids: CASSSPGTGNTEAFF. The CDR3 DNA is TGTGCCAGCAGTTCGCCCGGGACAGGGAACACTGAAGCTTTCTTT.

The V gene is TRBV25-1, the J gene TRBJ1-6; D is unclear. CDR3 length: 16 amino acids. From germline, CDR1 is MGHDK and CDR2 SYGVNS. Trimming cost V 5 bases and J 4 bases, with 15 bases left between them. The CDR3 sequence is CASSPGADSYNSPLHF. As DNA, the CDR3 is TGTGCCAGCAGTCCGGGAGCAGACTCATATAATTCACCCCTCCACTTT.

V usage is TRBV23-1 and J usage is TRBJ1-5, with TRBD1 matching over 9 bases. TRBV23-1 is an ORF for which the function is uncertain. The V gene end was trimmed by 2 bases and the J gene end by 5 bases; junction bases not matched to a gene: 4. This CDR3 spans 15 amino acids. CDR3 DNA sequence: TGCGCCAGCAGTCAACGGGACAGGGAAGATCAGCCCCAGCATTTT. This codes for CASSQRDREDQPQHF.

This chain uses TRBV29-1 with TRBJ2-4; TRBD1 might be the D (6 bases). CDR3 length equals 15 residues. Germline CDR1 reads SQVTM; CDR2 reads ANQGSEA. Trimming removed 6 bases at V and 0 bases at J, with 15 bases between. CDR3 in amino acids: CSVVGQLLAKNIQYF. The CDR3 region has the DNA TGCAGCGTGGTAGGACAGTTACTAGCCAAAAACATTCAGTACTTC.

This clone came up a few times. At one end, the junction sequence differs from germline, possibly due to a read error. The rearrangement links TRBV7-8 to TRBJ2-7; tentative D call: TRBD1 (5 bases). The CDR3 is 12 amino acids. The germline CDR1 and CDR2 sequences are SGHVS and FQNEAQ. The CDR3 is CASSLGGHRLDF. CDR3 nucleotides: TGTGCCAGCAGCTTAGGGGGCCACCGGCTGGACTTC.

The chain couples TRBV9 to TRBJ1-2, with a weak D call TRBD1 (5 bases). The V end lost 0 bases, the J end lost 5 bases, and 11 bases lay between the germline ends. Germline CDR1 SGDLS, CDR2 YYNGEE. The length of the CDR3 is 14 residues. CDR3 region: CASSVAPGEYGYTF. The CDR3 DNA reads as TGTGCCAGCAGCGTAGCTCCGGGGGAGTATGGCTACACCTTC. The entire variable domain, with the rest obtained from reference TRBV9 and TRBJ1-2, is as follows: DSGVTQTPKHLITATGQRVTLRCSPRSGDLSVYWYQQSLDQGLQFLIQYYNGEERAKGNILERFSAQQFPDLHSELNLSSLELGDSALYFCASSVAPGEYGYTFGSGTRLTVV.